This T cell receptor (beta chain) was found in a study of CD8 T cells in Susac syndrome. Study context: When blood was drawn, patients with Susac syndrome were on intravenous immunoglobulin alone, on corticosteroids, or therapy-naive. Study-wide results and caveats: The greatest CD8+ clonal expansion in Susac occurred in TEMRA cells and in active patients.

Roughly 0.45 to 1 ug RNA was reverse transcribed with random hexamers. TCRdb recomputed calls from the immunoSEQ multiplex PCR reads with MiXCR, one row per CDR3 protein. This table has some 75,000 distinct CDR3 sequences, over 85% appearing once. Worth noting for this clonotype: Its antigen is not known.

The CDR3 runs to 15 residues. V was shortened by 5 bases and J by 1 base, with 14 bases between the two germline ends. Germline CDR1 and CDR2: MGHRA and YSYEKL. Recently defined diagnostic criteria for definite or probable disease were fulfilled by Susac syndrome patients. The sample consisted of CD8+ T cells from PBMCs. The V gene is TRBV4-1, the J gene TRBJ1-1, with unresolved D. The TCR comes from a human donor with Susac syndrome. This CDR3 reads CASSKRGGGNTEAFF. In DNA, the CDR3 is TGCGCCAGCAGCAAAAGAGGTGGCGGGAACACTGAAGCTTTCTTT.